This is a list of T cell receptor beta chains from one sample in a study of PD-1 blockade in classical Hodgkin lymphoma. TCRdb's copy holds only in-frame clones and misses some; the assay was immunoSEQ multiplex PCR. There are around 30,000 clones in the sample; approximately 90% occur only once, and around 0.2% lies in the top ten. The sequencing input was CD4+ T cells from blood. Every receptor here comes from a human donor with classical Hodgkin lymphoma. CDR3s include the opening cysteine and the closing phenylalanine or tryptophan. The D gene is left open where the match is weak. Expanded clones get a size class; other rows say once, few or many, or leave the size out.

>TRBJ2-2|-|TRBV7-9|-
TGTGCCAGCAGCTCCGGCCACGTTACCGGGGAGCTGTTTTTT
CASSSGHVTGELFF
>TRBJ1-3|-|TRBV5-1|few
TGCGCCAGCAGCTTGGGAAGGCAGGGTTTCTCTGGAAACACCATATATTTT
CASSLGRQGFSGNTIYF
>TRBJ1-5|-|TRBV18|-
TGTGCCAGCTCACCACTCCAGGATTATCAGCCCCAGCATTTT
CASSPLQDYQPQHF
>TRBJ1-1|-|TRBV5-6|-
TGTGCCAGCAGCTTTCCCCGGCGCGAAGCTTTCTTT
CASSFPRREAFF
>TRBJ2-3|-|TRBV5-6|-
TGTGCCAGCAGTTCTATTCAGAAAGGGGGGCCAGATACGCAGTATTTT
CASSSIQKGGPDTQYF
>TRBJ2-1|TRBD2|TRBV25-1|-
TGTGCCAGCAGTGAATATGCGCGGGGGGCCAAGAAGGATGAGCAGTTCTTC
CASSEYARGAKKDEQFF
>TRBJ2-5|TRBD2|TRBV7-9|-
TGTGCCAGCAGCTACCCCGGACTAGCGGCCGTTCAAGAGACCCAGTACTTC
CASSYPGLAAVQETQYF
>TRBJ1-2|TRBD1|TRBV29-1|-
TGCAGCGTTGTGGGAACAGGGGTAACTAACTATGGCTACACCTTC
CSVVGTGVTNYGYTF
>TRBJ2-1|-|TRBV30|-
TGTGCCTGGAGTGTTTCTTTGGTCGGTGAGCAGTTCTTC
CAWSVSLVGEQFF
>TRBJ2-3|TRBD2|TRBV5-4|-
TGTGCCAGCAGCTTCCACTGGTTGGTGGGGGGGAACGCAGGGGATACGCAGTATTTT
CASSFHWLVGGNAGDTQYF
>TRBJ1-2|-|TRBV7-2|-
TGTGCCAGCACCGCAGGTTCCTATGGCTACACCTTC
CASTAGSYGYTF
>TRBJ2-2|TRBD1|TRBV28|-
TGTGCCAGCAGCGGACAGGTCAAGACCGGGGAGCTGTTTTTT
CASSGQVKTGELFF
>TRBJ2-5|TRBD1|TRBV2|-
TGTGCCAGCAGTAGACGGACAGGCGGAGAGACCCAGTACTTC
CASSRRTGGETQYF
>TRBJ2-7|-|TRBV11-3|-
TGTGCCAGCAGCGACGGAGAAAGCTACGAGCAGTACTTC
CASSDGESYEQYF
>TRBJ2-1|TRBD2|TRBV7-2|-
TGTGCCAGCAGGCCAGGGTGGGCTAGCGGGAGGGGCTCCTACAATGAGCAGTTCTTC
CASRPGWASGRGSYNEQFF
>TRBJ2-1|TRBD2|TRBV10-2|-
TGCGCCAGCAGCGTTAGCGGGGGGGTTTACAATGAGCAGTTCTTC
CASSVSGGVYNEQFF
>TRBJ2-5|-|TRBV6-1|-
TGTGCCAGCAGTGTCGTCTGGACCCACCAAGAGACCCAGTACTTC
CASSVVWTHQETQYF
>TRBJ1-4|-|TRBV27|-
TGTGCCAGCAGTTTTCTGGCGGCAACTAATGAAAAACTGTTTTTT
CASSFLAATNEKLFF
>TRBJ2-6|-|TRBV9|-
TGTGCCAGCAGCGTAGCTTCTCAGACAGGTCCGGGTTCTGGGGCCAACGTCCTGACTTTC
CASSVASQTGPGSGANVLTF
>TRBJ1-1|TRBD1|TRBV5-4|-
TGTGCCAGCAGCCCTCTGGGACAGGGAGAAGGGGAAGCTTTCTTT
CASSPLGQGEGEAFF
>TRBJ2-1|-|TRBV9|once
TGTGCCAGCAGCGTTTCTCTTCCTTACAATGAGCAGTTCTTC
CASSVSLPYNEQFF
>TRBJ2-5|-|TRBV5-1|-
TGCGCCAGCAGCGCACAGTACCAAGAGACCCAGTACTTC
CASSAQYQETQYF
>TRBJ2-1|TRBD1|TRBV15|-
TGTGCCACCAGCATATTATATACAGGGGCCCTCGGTCACAATGAGCAGTTCTTC
CATSILYTGALGHNEQFF
>TRBJ2-7|-|TRBV4-1|-
TGCGCCAGCAGCCAACAACAGGTCACCGGCGAGCAGTACTTC
CASSQQQVTGEQYF
>TRBJ1-1|TRBD1|TRBV7-9|-
TGTGCCAGCAGCAGAGGGCAGGGGGGTGGCACTGAAGCTTTCTTT
CASSRGQGGGTEAFF
>TRBJ1-5|-|TRBV7-9|-
TGTGCCAGCAGCTTAGATGGGGCACGAGGGGTAGCCCAGCATTTT
CASSLDGARGVAQHF
>TRBJ1-6|-|TRBV18|-
TGTGCCAGCTCACCAGCGGGCTTCTCGGGAAATTCACCCCTCCACTTT
CASSPAGFSGNSPLHF
>TRBJ1-6|-|TRBV7-9|few
TGTGCCAGCAGCTTAGAACTGTCACCCCTCCACTTT
CASSLELSPLHF
>TRBJ1-5|-|TRBV19|-
TGTGCCAGTAGTATAGAGGAACGGACCAATCAGCCCCAGCATTTT
CASSIEERTNQPQHF
>TRBJ1-2|-|TRBV13|few
TGTGCCAGCAGCAACCGGCAGCCCTATGGCTACACCTTC
CASSNRQPYGYTF
>TRBJ2-2|-|TRBV2|-
TGTGCCAGCAAAGTCCTTGACAGAACCACCGGGGAGCTGTTTTTT
CASKVLDRTTGELFF
>TRBJ2-1|TRBD2|TRBV7-9|-
TGTGCCAGCAGCTCGGGACTAGCGGGAGATAATGAGCAGTTCTTC
CASSSGLAGDNEQFF
>TRBJ1-5|TRBD1|TRBV7-9|-
TGTGCCAGCAGCCCCAGCCGGGACAGCTATCAGCCCCAGCATTTT
CASSPSRDSYQPQHF
>TRBJ2-5|TRBD1|TRBV4-1|-
TGCGCCAGCAGCCAAGGCAGGGGGCCAAGAGAGACCCAGTACTTC
CASSQGRGPRETQYF
>TRBJ1-1|-|TRBV30|-
TGTGCCTGGAGAAGGAGGGACCTTCCGGGGAGTGAAGCTTTCTTT
CAWRRRDLPGSEAFF
>TRBJ1-1|TRBD1|TRBV11-2|-
TGTGCCAGCAGCTTAGGATCAGGGGGATTCTCTGAAGCTTTCTTT
CASSLGSGGFSEAFF
>TRBJ2-7|-|TRBV9|once
TGTGCCAGCAGCGTAGGAGGGGGGGGTAACGAGCAGTACTTC
CASSVGGGGNEQYF
>TRBJ2-7|TRBD2|TRBV10-3|-
TGTGCCACCAGACTAGCGGGGTCCTACGAGCAGTACTTC
CATRLAGSYEQYF